The 23 T cell receptor beta chains presented below share a single source sample, sequenced in a study of blood T cells in healthy people across ages. A second PCR of about 7 to 11 cycles used a sample-barcoded 5' primer and a J-beta primer mix. TCRdb fed the 5' RACE reads into MiXCR, producing one record per CDR3 protein. The sample carries fewer than 700,000 distinct CDR3 sequences, approximately 40% recorded once. Source material: blood. The receptors originated from a man of 80 years or more in good health.

This clonotype was observed a few times. This chain uses TRBV9 with TRBJ2-7; 10 bases fit TRBD1. The CDR3 has 15 residues. J was trimmed by 3 bases and V by 4 bases; bases with no gene match: 7. Germline lookup yields CDR1 SGDLS and CDR2 YYNGEE. The CDR3 coding sequence is TGTGCCAGCAGCCCTTTTGGGACAGGGGACTACGAGCAGTACTTC. Protein: CASSPFGTGDYEQYF.

This chain connects TRBV5-6 to TRBJ2-7, with D unclear. The germline CDR1 and CDR2 sequences are SGHDT and YYEEEE. This CDR3 comprises 14 residues. Trimming removed 2 bases at V and 5 bases at J, with 14 bases between. The CDR3 reads CASSLNLVRHEQYF. The CDR3 DNA follows: TGTGCCAGCAGCTTAAACTTGGTTAGACACGAGCAGTACTTC. The complete variable domain, with remaining parts taken from reference TRBV5-6 and TRBJ2-7, reads DAGVTQSPTHLIKTRGQQVTLRCSPKSGHDTVSWYQQALGQGPQFIFQYYEEEERQRGNFPDRFSGHQFPNYSSELNVNALLLGDSALYLCASSLNLVRHEQYFGPGTRLTVT.

In its sample, this clonotype was seen a few times. The chain couples TRBV3-1 to TRBJ1-2; unclear D gene. Trimming took 4 bases from V and 3 from J, leaving 6 bases between them. The CDR3 consists of 12 residues. Germline V gene lookup returns CDR1 LGHDT and CDR2 YNNKEL (reference sequence). The CDR3 sequence is CASSRMDYGYTF. CDR3 nucleotide sequence: TGTGCCAGCAGCCGTATGGACTATGGCTACACCTTC.

In its sample, this clonotype was seen a few times. The chain uses TRBV7-9 and TRBJ2-1; 9 nucleotides match TRBD1. V lost 2 bases and J lost 7; bases outside the gene matches: 3. The CDR3 extends over 14 amino acids. Germline CDR1 and CDR2: SEHNR and FQNEAQ (reference sequence). CDR3 region: CASSLLGQGNEQFF. The CDR3 nucleotides are TGTGCCAGCAGCTTACTCGGACAGGGGAATGAGCAGTTCTTC.

This clonotype appeared a few times. The junction differs from germline at one of its ends, possibly a read error. The chain links TRBV10-1 to TRBJ1-6, with D uncertain. Germline loops: CDR1 WNHNN, CDR2 SYGVQD (reference sequence). There are 13 residues in the CDR3. CDR3 protein: CASSDGLGSPLHF. The CDR3 DNA reads TGTGCCAGCAGTGACGGATTGGGGTCACCCCTCCACTTT.

CDR3 in amino acids: CSASPRDTQYF. DNA of the CDR3: TGCAGTGCTAGCCCGAGGGATACGCAGTATTTT. The chain is built from TRBV20-1 and TRBJ2-3, with no clear D. V was pared by 3 bases and J by 6 bases, with 7 bases between. The CDR3 totals 11 residues. Germline loops: CDR1 DFQATT, CDR2 SNEGSKA (reference sequence).

This chain links TRBV5-1 with TRBJ2-7; D is tentatively TRBD1 or TRBD2 (5 bases each). Trimming stripped 0 bases from V and 7 bases from J, with 26 bases between. Germline V CDR1 and CDR2: SGHRS, YFSETQ. The CDR3 totals 18 residues. The CDR3 DNA is TGCGCCAGCAGCTTGGCCGTGTCAGTTTCCTCCTTGAGGGGAGAGCAGTACTTC. It is translated as CASSLAVSVSSLRGEQYF.

Ten or more counts support this clonotype. V is TRBV10-3 and J is TRBJ2-7, with TRBD2 matching 8 bases. Germline V lookup: CDR1 ENHRY, CDR2 SYGVKD. J gave up 4 bases and V 2 bases, and 4 bases lay outside the gene matches. The CDR3 is made up of 14 amino acids. The CDR3 loop is CAISERGGLYEQYF. CDR3 DNA sequence: TGTGCCATCAGTGAGCGGGGGGGCTTGTACGAGCAGTACTTC.

The chain employs TRBV6-2 or TRBV6-3 and TRBJ2-1; TRBD1 matches at 7 bases. Losses at the gene ends were 3 bases for V and 6 bases for J; bases not matched to a gene: 5. The germline V gene has CDR1 MNHEY and CDR2 SVGEGT. The CDR3 is 14 residues long. CDR3 in amino acids: CASSYNRGGNEQFF. The CDR3 nucleotides are TGTGCCAGCAGTTATAACAGGGGTGGCAATGAGCAGTTCTTC.

The chain links TRBV5-1 to TRBJ2-7, with D tentatively TRBD1 (5 bases). In germline, CDR1 is SGHRS, CDR2 YFSETQ. The CDR3 runs 14 residues. V was shortened by 4 bases and J by 3 bases, with 14 bases between the two germline ends. The CDR3 is CASSITGTDYEQYF. The DNA for the CDR3 is TGCGCCAGCAGCATCACAGGTACTGACTACGAGCAGTACTTC.

This clonotype was seen a few times. V is TRBV12-5 and J is TRBJ1-1; perhaps TRBD1 as D (6 bases). This CDR3 contains 15 residues. Germline V CDR1 and CDR2: LGHNT, FRNRAP. V dropped 2 bases and J dropped 6 bases, with 16 bases sitting between them. CDR3 loop: CASGLPGARVAEAFF. CDR3 in DNA: TGTGCTAGTGGTTTGCCAGGGGCTAGAGTGGCTGAAGCTTTCTTT. The variable domain in full, completed from reference TRBV12-5 and TRBJ1-1, reads DARVTQTPRHKVTEMGQEVTMRCQPILGHNTVFWYRQTMMQGLELLAYFRNRAPLDDSGMPKDRFSAEMPDATLATLKIQPSEPRDSAVYFCASGLPGARVAEAFFGQGTRLTVV.

The chain combines TRBV6-2 or TRBV6-3 with TRBJ2-7, with D possibly TRBD2 on 6 matching bases. The CDR3 is 18 amino acids. The V and J ends lost 6 bases and 1 base respectively, with 25 bases between them. Germline loops: CDR1 MNHEY, CDR2 SVGEGT. CDR3 nucleotide sequence: TGTGCCAGCAGCCCCCTAGGAGGGACCGGCAGAGCGTCCTACGAGCAGTACTTC. Encoded protein: CASSPLGGTGRASYEQYF.

This clonotype has just a few counts. The chain has TRBV6-5 and TRBJ1-6; 7 bases align to TRBD1. J gave up 13 bases and V 5 bases, and 8 bases lay outside the gene matches. The CDR3 sequence is 13 residues long. Germline values: CDR1 MNHEY, CDR2 SVGAGI. The CDR3 nucleotides are TGTGCCAGCAGTGCCCGGGACAGTCCGCCCCTCCACTTT. This sequence encodes CASSARDSPPLHF.

The rearrangement uses TRBV29-1 and TRBJ1-1; D remains ambiguous. V was shortened by 0 bases and J by 0 bases, with 11 bases between the two germline ends. The CDR3 is 15 residues long. In germline, CDR1 is SQVTM, CDR2 ANQGSEA. CDR3 nucleotide sequence: TGCAGCGTTGAAGATCTCGGGAGCCTGAACACTGAAGCTTTCTTT. It yields the protein CSVEDLGSLNTEAFF.

The chain joins TRBV4-2 to TRBJ2-1, with a tentative D call TRBD1 (5 bases). Deletions cut 5 bases from V and 8 bases from J, with 13 bases between. In germline, CDR1 is LGHNA, CDR2 YNFKEQ. The CDR3 is 13 amino acids. The CDR3 protein is CASSLQRGHEQFF. In DNA form, the CDR3 reads TGTGCCAGCAGCTTACAAAGGGGCCATGAGCAGTTCTTC.

This clonotype has just a few counts. The chain uses TRBV7-2 and TRBJ1-5; 7 bases align to TRBD1. The V segment lost 5 bases and the J segment 1 base; nucleotides outside the gene matches: 8. In germline, CDR1 is SGHTA, CDR2 FQGNSA. CDR3 length: 16 residues. This CDR3 reads CASSVTGTASNQPQHF. The DNA for the CDR3 is TGTGCCAGCAGCGTTACCGGGACAGCCAGCAATCAGCCCCAGCATTTT.

This clonotype was picked up many times. This sequence joins TRBV6-5 and TRBJ2-7, with D perhaps matching TRBD2 (6 bases). This CDR3 is built from 16 residues. Germline CDR1 is MNHEY and CDR2 is SVGAGI. V was cut by 0 bases and J by 0 bases, with 12 bases left in between. DNA for the CDR3: TGTGCCAGCAGTTACTCGGTGCCGGGAGACTCCTACGAGCAGTACTTC. Amino acids: CASSYSVPGDSYEQYF.

This clonotype was detected a few times. The chain recombines TRBV7-2 with TRBJ2-3; 7 nucleotides match TRBD2. The germline gives CDR1 SGHTA, CDR2 FQGNSA. Trimming removed 4 bases from V and 8 bases from J; junction bases left unmatched: 18. This CDR3 spans 17 amino acids. The chain's CDR3 is CASSSRGFAGEQATQYF. The CDR3 DNA follows: TGTGCCAGCAGCTCACGGGGCTTTGCGGGAGAACAAGCTACGCAGTATTTT.

The chain combines TRBV20-1 with TRBJ2-7; a weak D match, TRBD2 (6 bases). This CDR3 has 13 amino acids. The V end was cut by 5 bases, the J end by 5 bases, with 16 bases between. Germline-derived CDR1 and CDR2 are DFQATT and SNEGSKA (reference sequence). The CDR3 DNA reads TGCAGTGCTCCGGGACTCCGGTCGAACGAGCAGTACTTC. This translates into CSAPGLRSNEQYF.

V gene TRBV21-1 combines with J gene TRBJ2-7; the table's D gene call, TRBD2, was not cross checked with the DNA. TRBV21-1 is noted as a pseudogene. This CDR3 spans 15 amino acids. The CDR3, as DNA: TGTGCCAGCAGCAGCTTGACTAGCGGAGAATACGAGCAGTACTTC. Translating gives CASSSLTSGEYEQYF.

The chain has TRBV29-1 and TRBJ2-5; TRBD2 matches 7 bases. The CDR3 has 13 amino acids. With 6 bases clipped from V and 5 bases from J, the junction kept 9 bases outside the gene matches. The germline V gene has CDR1 SQVTM and CDR2 ANQGSEA. The CDR3 reads CSVRGGGGETQYF. CDR3 in DNA: TGCAGCGTCCGCGGGGGAGGTGGGGAGACCCAGTACTTC.

The chain uses TRBV2 and TRBJ2-5; a weak D match, TRBD1 (5 bases). The CDR3 is 14 residues long. CDR1 SNHLY and CDR2 FYNNEI come from the germline V gene. Deletions cut 7 bases from V and 11 bases from J, with 23 bases between. The CDR3 protein is CASTPGRSYNEQYF. The CDR3 DNA sequence: TGTGCCAGCACCCCAGGGCGCTCCTACAATGAGCAGTACTTC. The variable domain in full, with the rest retrieved from reference TRBV2 and TRBJ2-5, is EPEVTQTPSHQVTQMGQEVILRCVPISNHLYFYWYRQILGQKVEFLVSFYNNEISEKSEIFDDQFSVERPDGSNFTLKIRSTKLEDSAMYFCASTPGRSYNEQYFGPGTRLLVL.

About this clonotype: At one end, the junction sequence differs from germline, possibly due to a read error. V is TRBV5-1 and J is TRBJ2-1; 15 positions match TRBD2. Germline CDR1 reads SGHRS; CDR2 reads YFSETQ. The CDR3 spans 21 residues. The CDR3 DNA reads TGCGCCAGTAGCTTGGGGATACCGGGACTAGCGGGAGGCTCCATGAGGGATGAGCAGTTCTTC. Translating it yields CASSLGIPGLAGGSMRDEQFF.